This paragraph reports one T cell receptor beta chain. Seattle patients were enrolled while actively infected and followed longitudinally. The data are from a study of blood T cell repertoires in COVID-19. Study background: Whether acute or convalescent, the COVID-19 samples came from the United States, Italy and Spain. PBMCs, B-cell-depleted T cells, or T cells were the source of the cDNA or gDNA that made up the material.

This CDR3 is 15 amino acids long. The germline CDR1 and CDR2 sequences are SGHRS and YFSETQ. V lost 4 bases, J lost 5 bases, and 16 bases lay in between. Original processing notes: Reference gene primers were amplified, and this amplification served to estimate nucleated cell counts. Assay: immunoSEQ multiplex PCR; the TCRdb copy retains only in-frame clones and omits some. V, J and clone size are taken as reported in that table, and D and trimming were inferred from the DNA itself. The sample lists 350,000 to 400,000 clones, around 88% occurring once. The sample comprised peripheral blood. This chain joins TRBV5-1 and TRBJ1-5, with D possibly matching TRBD1 (6 bases). This receptor was obtained from a woman aged 55 to 70 with COVID-19, enrolled during active disease. As DNA, the CDR3 is TGCGCCAGCAGCCCAACAGGGCCCGCCGATCAGCCCCAGCATTTT. Its translation is CASSPTGPADQPQHF.